A single sample gave rise to the 27 T cell receptor beta chains below, sequenced in a study of T cell responses to AZD1222 COVID-19 vaccine. Sequenced by immunoSEQ multiplex PCR; TCRdb stores in-frame clones only, minus some. The sample includes about 110,000 clones, over 75% seen only once; the top ten take around a sixth. Sequencing was performed on peripheral blood, taken on day 0 of AZD1222 vaccination. Receptor source: an adult in good health.

The rearrangement uses TRBV3-1 (or the pseudogene TRBV3-2) and TRBJ2-4; perhaps D is TRBD1 or TRBD2 (5 bases each). V shed 3 bases and J shed 7 bases, with 16 bases lying between them. CDR1 is LGHDT and CDR2 is YNNKEL in the germline V gene (reference sequence). The CDR3 loop spans 15 amino acids. CDR3 region: CASSHDGARRNIQYF. In DNA, the CDR3 is TGTGCCAGCAGCCACGACGGGGCTCGTAGGAACATTCAGTACTTC.

The chain has TRBV5-1 and TRBJ2-7, with TRBD1 identical over 9 bases. The CDR3 length is 15 residues. J was trimmed by 0 bases and V by 0 bases; bases with no gene match: 1. Germline V gives CDR1 SGHRS, CDR2 YFSETQ. Here the CDR3 reads CASSLGQGVSYEQYF. The CDR3 region has the DNA TGCGCCAGCAGCTTGGGACAGGGGGTCTCCTACGAGCAGTACTTC.

The count of this clone is one. J is TRBJ1-3 and V is TRBV16; no definite D call. The CDR3 totals 14 residues. With 1 base removed from V and 1 base from J, the gap between germline ends came to 5 bases. From germline, CDR1 is KGHSY and CDR2 FQNENV. The DNA of the CDR3 is TGTGCCAGCAGCCAATATAAATCTGGAAACACCATATATTTT. Translated, it gives CASSQYKSGNTIYF. Full variable domain (outside the CDR3, taken from reference TRBV16 and TRBJ1-3): GEEVAQTPKHLVRGEGQKAKLYCAPIKGHSYVFWYQQVLKNEFKFLISFQNENVFDETGMPKERFSAKCLPNSPCSLEIQATKLEDSAVYFCASSQYKSGNTIYFGEGSWLTVV.

The rearrangement links TRBV7-2 to TRBJ2-5; D not certain. V gave up 3 bases and J gave up 5 bases, with 10 bases separating them. CDR3 length equals 13 residues. CDR1 is SGHTA, CDR2 FQGNSA, per germline. Here the CDR3 DNA reads TGTGCCAGCAGCTTGGGCCCTGCGGAGACCCAGTACTTC. It codes for CASSLGPAETQYF.

The CDR3 sequence: CASSLGFQETQYF. For the CDR3, the DNA is TGCGCCAGCAGCTTGGGTTTCCAAGAGACCCAGTACTTC. This sequence joins TRBV5-1 and TRBJ2-5; D is ambiguous. V was pared by 0 bases and J by 1 base, with 4 bases between. From germline, CDR1 is SGHRS and CDR2 YFSETQ. The CDR3 is 13 residues long.

J is TRBJ1-4 and V is TRBV5-6; D gene unclear. The CDR3 extends over 14 amino acids. Germline values: CDR1 SGHDT, CDR2 YYEEEE. Trimming removed 2 bases at V and 8 bases at J, with 13 bases between. In DNA form, the CDR3 reads TGTGCCAGCAGCTTAGTCAAGGTCCGAGAAAAACTGTTTTTT. Its translation is CASSLVKVREKLFF.

The chain uses TRBV10-3 and TRBJ1-2, with D tentatively TRBD1 (5 bases). CDR3 length equals 16 residues. CDR1 is ENHRY, CDR2 SYGVKD, per germline. V was clipped by 6 bases and J by 0 bases, with 17 bases between them. The CDR3 protein is CAISPGGRQSNYGYTF. The CDR3 DNA reads TGTGCCATCAGCCCCGGAGGAAGACAGTCTAACTATGGCTACACCTTC.

The gene calls are TRBV5-4 and TRBJ2-1; D is possibly TRBD2 (6 bases). The CDR3 consists of 13 residues. V dropped 0 bases and J dropped 10 bases, with 11 bases sitting between them. Germline loops: CDR1 SGHNT, CDR2 YYREEE (reference sequence). The CDR3 DNA sequence: TGTGCCAGCAGCTTGGACCTCGGAGGGGAGCAGTTCTTC. Residues: CASSLDLGGEQFF.

The chain employs TRBV2 and TRBJ2-2, with a possible D match to TRBD2 (7 bases). Trimming took 11 bases from V and 0 from J, leaving 16 bases between them. The CDR3 is 15 residues long. Germline assignment: CDR1 SNHLY and CDR2 FYNNEI. CDR3 region: CASPRGGPNTGELFF. In nucleotides, the CDR3 is TGTGCCTCCCCGAGGGGGGGCCCGAACACCGGGGAGCTGTTTTTT.

CDR3: CASSLGPFGYGYTF. The CDR3 nucleotides read TGTGCCAGCAGCCTAGGGCCCTTTGGATATGGCTACACCTTC. The chain uses TRBV7-3 and TRBJ1-2; D unresolved. CDR3 size: 14 residues. Germline CDR1 and CDR2: SGHTA and FQGTGA. V was shortened by 5 bases and J by 5 bases, with 15 bases between the two germline ends.

The chain uses TRBV7-8 and TRBJ1-5; 10 bases are a match to TRBD1. In germline, CDR1 is SGHVS, CDR2 FQNEAQ. V shed 5 bases, J shed 5 bases, and the junction held 9 bases outside the gene matches. This CDR3 is built from 16 residues. The CDR3 DNA sequence: TGTGCCAGCAGCCGTCGACAGGGGGCAAGTCATCAGCCCCAGCATTTT. Translated: CASSRRQGASHQPQHF.

The V call is TRBV5-1, the J call TRBJ2-1, with unresolved D. Deletions cut 2 bases from V and 5 bases from J, with 8 bases between. This CDR3 comprises 13 residues. Per germline, CDR1 SGHRS and CDR2 YFSETQ. The CDR3 reads CASSFFQDNEQFF. The CDR3 nucleotides read TGCGCCAGCAGCTTCTTCCAGGACAATGAGCAGTTCTTC.

The V gene is TRBV7-9, the J gene TRBJ2-7; TRBD1 is a possible D gene (6 bases). This CDR3 contains 13 residues. Germline-derived CDR1 and CDR2 are SEHNR and FQNEAQ (reference sequence). V lost 4 bases, J lost 1 base, and 8 bases lay in between. CDR3: CASSSQGSYEQYF. The CDR3 nucleotides are TGTGCCAGCAGCTCCCAGGGGTCCTACGAGCAGTACTTC.

This clone was detected only once. The chain links TRBV15 to TRBJ1-6; D remains ambiguous. V was pared by 0 bases and J by 7 bases, with 7 bases between. Germline assignment: CDR1 LNHNV and CDR2 YYDKDF (reference sequence). CDR3 length: 14 amino acids. CDR3 in amino acids: CATSRDKGNSPLHF. CDR3 DNA: TGTGCCACCAGCAGAGATAAGGGAAATTCACCCCTCCACTTT.

The gene calls are TRBV20-1 and TRBJ1-3; 7 bases are a match to TRBD1. The J segment lost 12 bases and the V segment lost 5 bases, leaving 7 bases of the junction unmatched. CDR1 is DFQATT, CDR2 SNEGSKA, per germline (reference sequence). CDR3 length equals 11 residues. CDR3 nucleotides: TGCAGTGCTCTACAGGGGCTTCTCATATATTTT. Translating it yields CSALQGLLIYF.

The chain carries TRBV7-9 and TRBJ2-7; weak D call: TRBD1 (6 bases). Germline CDR1 reads SEHNR; CDR2 reads FQNEAQ (reference sequence). Between the trimmed V and J ends, which lost 4 bases and 4 bases, there was a span of 14 bases. This CDR3 region has 14 residues. CDR3 residues: CASSSSRGGYEQYF. The CDR3 DNA reads as TGTGCCAGCAGCTCTAGCAGGGGCGGGTACGAGCAGTACTTC.

The chain is built from TRBV19 and TRBJ2-2; no clear D. CDR1 LNHDA and CDR2 SQIVND come from the germline V gene (reference sequence). V shed 3 bases and J shed 1 base, with 9 bases lying between them. CDR3 length: 15 residues. The CDR3 coding sequence is TGTGCCAGTAGTATGCCAAACCTGAACACCGGGGAGCTGTTTTTT. This translates into CASSMPNLNTGELFF.

The chain employs TRBV30 and TRBJ2-7; 13 bases are shared with TRBD2. The CDR3 is made up of 15 amino acids. Germline V lookup: CDR1 GTSNPN, CDR2 SVGIG (reference sequence). The trim removed 2 bases at V and 7 bases at J, leaving 8 bases unmatched. The CDR3 spells CAWSLTSGGMSEQYV. In DNA, the CDR3 is TGTGCCTGGAGTTTGACTAGCGGGGGGATGAGTGAGCAGTACGTC.

J is TRBJ2-2 and V is TRBV6-2 or TRBV6-3; TRBD1 matches 8 bases. The CDR3 is 19 amino acids. The trim removed 4 bases at V and 4 bases at J, leaving 17 bases unmatched. CDR1 and CDR2 (germline): MNHEY, SVGEGT. The CDR3 region is CASSLRRQGAFSLTGELFF. Here the CDR3 DNA reads TGTGCCAGCAGTTTAAGGCGGCAGGGGGCGTTTTCTCTCACCGGGGAGCTGTTTTTT.

This chain connects TRBV9 to TRBJ1-1; 9 bases are a match to TRBD1. Germline V gene lookup returns CDR1 SGDLS and CDR2 YYNGEE. The CDR3 consists of 17 residues. The J segment lost 5 bases and the V segment lost 3 bases, leaving 14 bases of the junction unmatched. CDR3 loop: CASSDGDRGARMTEAFF. The CDR3 DNA follows: TGTGCCAGCAGCGACGGAGACAGGGGGGCCCGGATGACTGAAGCTTTCTTT. Looking up the rest from reference TRBV9 and TRBJ1-1 gives the full variable domain: DSGVTQTPKHLITATGQRVTLRCSPRSGDLSVYWYQQSLDQGLQFLIQYYNGEERAKGNILERFSAQQFPDLHSELNLSSLELGDSALYFCASSDGDRGARMTEAFFGQGTRLTVV.

This CDR3 is CASSRRGGNYEQYF. CDR3 DNA sequence: TGTGCCAGCTCCAGGAGGGGGGGGAACTACGAGCAGTACTTC. V is TRBV6-5 and J is TRBJ2-7; D is perhaps TRBD2 (7 bases). This CDR3 contains 14 residues. V was clipped by 8 bases and J by 3 bases, with 17 bases between them. Germline CDR1 reads MNHEY; CDR2 reads SVGAGI.

The chain carries TRBV5-8 and TRBJ1-4; D unclear. The CDR3 is made up of 17 amino acids. The germline V gene has CDR1 SGHTS and CDR2 YDEGEE. The germline V and J ends were trimmed by 1 base and 8 bases, with 21 bases remaining between them. CDR3 nucleotide sequence: TGTGCCAGCAGCTTGTTTGGCAGCTACAGCTACGGAGAAAAACTGTTTTTT. Translated, it gives CASSLFGSYSYGEKLFF.

V and J are TRBV28 and TRBJ1-3; a weak D match, TRBD1 (5 bases). CDR1 is MDHEN, CDR2 SYDVKM, per germline. CDR3 size: 17 residues. V was pared by 6 bases and J by 0 bases, with 18 bases between. This CDR3 is CASSLSAGKISGNTIYF. CDR3 bases: TGTGCCAGCAGCTTAAGTGCAGGGAAAATCTCTGGAAACACCATATATTTT.

The chain uses TRBV5-1 and TRBJ1-1; D remains ambiguous. This CDR3 has 14 amino acids. Germline assignment: CDR1 SGHRS and CDR2 YFSETQ. The V and J ends lost 2 bases and 0 bases respectively, with 8 bases between them. The CDR3: CASSLSQLNTEAFF. The CDR3 DNA reads TGCGCCAGCAGCTTAAGTCAGTTGAACACTGAAGCTTTCTTT.

A few counts support this clone. This chain uses TRBV6-5 with TRBJ2-7; a weak D match, TRBD1 (6 bases). Deletions cut 4 bases from V and 4 bases from J, with 17 bases between. The CDR3 spans 15 residues. Per germline, CDR1 MNHEY and CDR2 SVGAGI. The CDR3, as DNA: TGTGCCAGCAGTTCCTCGGGACACTCGACGTACGAGCAGTACTTC. This gives the protein CASSSSGHSTYEQYF.

The J gene is TRBJ2-2, the V gene TRBV9, with TRBD2 identical over 11 bases. The germline V gene has CDR1 SGDLS and CDR2 YYNGEE. This CDR3 has 15 amino acids. The V and J ends lost 5 bases and 4 bases, in that order; junction bases with no gene match: 4. The CDR3: CASRLTSGVTGELFF. The CDR3 DNA sequence: TGTGCCAGCAGGTTGACTAGCGGGGTCACCGGGGAGCTGTTTTTT.

The DNA of the CDR3 is TGTGCCAGCAGCCTGAATACAGGGGGGTATCAGCCCCAGCATTTT. Protein product: CASSLNTGGYQPQHF. The chain employs TRBV3-1 (or the pseudogene TRBV3-2) and TRBJ1-5; 8 nucleotides line up with TRBD1. Unmatched junction bases numbered 7, after V lost 4 bases and J lost 5 bases. This CDR3 is built from 15 residues. In germline, CDR1 is LGHDT, CDR2 YNNKEL (reference sequence).